This TCR beta chain was sequenced during a study of OX40 agonist ivuxolimab in advanced cancers. The study, taken as a whole, reports: Certain nonresponders likewise exhibited a low normalized T-cell clonal expansion. Expanded clones were, on average, more numerous in CD8+ T cells than in CD4+.

From germline, CDR1 is SGHKS and CDR2 YYEKEE (reference sequence). The CDR3 loop spans 12 amino acids. The V end was cut by 7 bases, the J end by 7 bases, with 12 bases between. Details on this clone: Antigen unknown.

Clones were read by immunoSEQ multiplex PCR, and TCRdb kept only the in-frame ones, dropping some. The sample records approximately 23,000 clones, 80% to 90% being singletons. The clonotype was recovered from an adult with an advanced solid tumor such as melanoma, head and neck, liver or kidney cancer. The J gene is TRBJ2-1, the V gene TRBV5-5; D is undetermined. Sequencing was performed on CD4+ or CD8+ T cells sorted from blood, taken in a trial of the OX40 agonist ivuxolimab. The CDR3 nucleotides read TGTGCCAGCCGGCAAGGGAATAATGAGCAGTTCTTC. It is translated as CASRQGNNEQFF.